This T cell receptor beta chain was documented in a study of response to subunit inactivated influenza vaccine. Findings of the study overall: The authors proposed limited new T cell recruitment per seasonal influenza vaccination.

V shed 7 bases and J 6 bases; nucleotides not matched to a gene: 12. The CDR3 contains 14 residues. Notes on this clonotype: Its antigen remains unidentified.

MiXCR, applied by TCRdb to the RT-PCR reads, yields one record per CDR3 protein. The table includes approximately 500,000 distinct CDR3 sequences, approximately 13% detected once. The sequence was obtained from a man between 45 and 60 years old who received an inactivated influenza vaccine. The material sequenced was PBMCs from blood, taken 40 to 50 days after vaccination. The V gene is TRBV12-3 or TRBV12-4, the J gene TRBJ2-7; 7 nucleotides match TRBD1. The CDR3 loop reads CASTDAGTAGEQYF. Written as DNA, the CDR3 is TGTGCCAGCACGGACGCCGGGACAGCCGGCGAGCAGTACTTC.